This TCR beta chain was profiled in a study of tumor-infiltrating lymphocytes in primary liver carcinoma (dated by TCRdb to 2017 to 2019). Regarding the study in general: Between late 2015 and 2016, a few patients in China with histopathologically diagnosed primary liver carcinoma had their tumors surgically resected. Of the five patients, three men and two women aged 30 to 69 years, four had hepatocellular carcinoma and one had combined HCC and intrahepatic cholangiocarcinoma. The five patients had tumors staged T1-T3 N0M0, with maximum diameters ranging from about 4 to 11 cm. Roughly 3.5 to 7.5 million productive TCRbeta reads were obtained per sample, and no significant difference in read depth was found between tissue types. TCRbeta repertoire sequencing, expression microarrays and whole-exome sequencing were combined in the study across five regions of each liver tumor, with adjacent normal tissue and blood also included. A total of roughly 35 specimens from 5 patients, comprising some 25 tumor regions, 5 adjacent noncancerous liver tissues and 5 peripheral blood samples, were covered by TCRbeta repertoire sequencing. High reproducibility was observed for the technical replicate repertoires, with mean shared-clone rates around 0.89 and correlation coefficients above 0.95. What the research found in general, with its limitations: Because the samples were bulk and unsorted, CD4+ and CD8+ T cell repertoires could not be compared. A significantly larger repertoire fraction was made up by the top 250 clones in tumors than in blood (p = 0.039). Repertoire overlap was higher between tumor regions (mean approximately 36%) than tumor-adjacent (approximately 17%) or tumor-blood (approximately 15%) pairs, consistent with antigen-driven expansion. The study included only five patients, and the authors note findings should be validated in a larger study. Only the TCR beta chain was sequenced, which likely underestimates true repertoire diversity because unpaired alpha chains were not captured.

Notes on this clonotype: The antigen it binds to is not known. The input lacks base qualities; no much larger clone sits a single base away.

TRIzol reagent was used to extract blood RNA from unsorted whole blood, while the DNeasy Blood & Tissue kit provided the germline DNA. At the time of sampling, the patients had chronic HBV infection and had not received any treatment. Before surgery, approximately 4 milliliters of peripheral blood were collected into K2EDTA tubes. As encoded in the germline V gene, CDR1 is MGHRA while CDR2 is YSYEKL. The junction carries 25 bases between V and J, which are trimmed by 1 base and 7 bases respectively. The CDR3, cysteine through phenylalanine, is 19 amino acids long. The CDR3 DNA has 57 bases and is translated from base 1. TCRbeta-specific cDNA was reverse-transcribed from 500 ng total RNA using a constant-region primer and ProtoScript II reverse transcriptase. Construction of the TCRbeta libraries relied on three nested rounds of multiplex PCR, following a slightly modified ARM-PCR procedure. Each of the first two PCR rounds ran for roughly 11 cycles and used multiplex TRBV1-TRBV30 forward primers together with a Cbeta reverse primer. Sample barcodes and Illumina adapters were added in a final 25-cycle PCR with Deep VentR polymerase. Before sequencing, amplicons between 200 and 500 bp were purified from gel using a QIAquick gel extraction kit. The TCRbeta amplicons were sequenced with 250-bp paired-end reads on an Illumina HiSeq 2500. The authors processed their data as follows. Reads were quality-trimmed with Trimmomatic v0.33, and paired reads were merged with FLASH v1.2.11 to recover full CDR3 sequences. V, D and J germline segments were assigned to the rearranged TCRbeta sequences by MiGEC v1.2.1b. VDJtools v1.0.0 computed clonotype statistics and Shannon-Wiener diversity indices. Except for diversity analysis, only the 250 most abundant clonotypes of each sample were used in subsequent analyses to reduce sampling bias. TCRdb reprocessing: public reads trimmed at Q25 with fastp, clones called with MiXCR, in-frame beta chains kept. Rows are unified per CDR3 protein, each entry keeping the most common DNA and genes. TCRdb's processing, not the study's, gives the V and J calls here. The sample data list 150,000 to 200,000 distinct CDR3 sequences, and 50% to 75% of these were observed just once. Around 68% of the sample is taken by the ten largest.

This chain joins TRBV4-1 to TRBJ2-2, with the D gene not clear enough to name. Sequencing was performed on peripheral blood. The sequence was collected from a man aged 35 to 55 with primary liver carcinoma and hepatitis B virus infection. The CDR3 sequence is CASSQAPRLTLKNNGELFF. In nucleotide form, the sequence is TGCGCCAGCAGCCAAGCGCCGAGGTTGACACTTAAGAATAACGGGGAGCTGTTTTTT.